One sample yielded the 15 T cell receptor beta chains listed below, sequenced in a study of OX40 agonist ivuxolimab in advanced cancers. Generated by immunoSEQ multiplex PCR, the TCRdb table keeps only in-frame clones and is missing some. This table holds 60,000 to 70,000 clones, roughly 84% found once. Sample: CD4+ or CD8+ T cells sorted from blood, taken in a trial of the OX40 agonist ivuxolimab. The origin of the receptors is an adult with an advanced solid tumor such as melanoma, head and neck, liver or kidney cancer.

V is TRBV12-2 and J is TRBJ2-3; the table's D call, TRBD2, has no DNA check behind it. TRBV12-2 is assigned pseudogene status. CDR3 size: 19 residues. CDR3 amino acids: CASRLGLAGGPNQSDTQYF. CDR3 sequence (DNA): TGTGCAAGTCGCTTAGGTCTAGCGGGAGGGCCCAATCAATCAGATACGCAGTATTTT.

The chain is built from TRBV11-3 and TRBJ2-1; no clear D. The V and J ends lost 4 bases and 9 bases respectively, with 13 bases between them. The CDR3 consists of 13 residues. CDR1 and CDR2 from the germline V gene are SGHNT and YENEEA. The CDR3 DNA is TGTGCCAGCAGCTCGCTAGGGTTTGGTGAGCAGTTCTTC. This codes for CASSSLGFGEQFF.

The chain joins TRBV25-1 to TRBJ2-5; D gene uncertain. Looked up from germline, CDR1 is MGHDK and CDR2 is SYGVNS. Trimming removed 3 bases at V and 2 bases at J, with 13 bases between. The CDR3 sequence is 15 residues long. The CDR3 spells CASSDTRQYQETQYF. CDR3 in DNA: TGTGCCAGCAGTGACACAAGACAATATCAAGAGACCCAGTACTTC.

The genes are TRBV18 and TRBJ2-3; no firm D call. Germline CDR1 reads KGHSH; CDR2 reads LQKENI. V lost 0 bases, J lost 1 base, and 5 bases lay in between. The CDR3 loop spans 14 amino acids. The CDR3 nucleotides are TGTGCCAGCTCACCACCGGCCCGCACAGATACGCAGTATTTT. The encoded protein is CASSPPARTDTQYF.

The CDR3 loop is CASSSGSTNEKLFF. The CDR3 DNA follows: TGTGCCAGCAGCTCAGGGTCCACTAATGAAAAACTGTTTTTT. The chain is built from TRBV5-5 and TRBJ1-4, with TRBD1 as a possible D gene (5 bases). Germline V CDR1 and CDR2: SGHKS, YYEKEE (reference sequence). V lost 3 bases and J lost 2, with 8 bases in between. This CDR3 is 14 amino acids long.

This clone is a singleton in its sample. The CDR3 coding sequence is TGTGCCAGCAGTGAATATCGGACAGGGATGGCTTTCTTT. Translated, it gives CASSEYRTGMAFF. The chain is built from TRBV6-1 and TRBJ1-1; 8 positions agree with TRBD1. The CDR3 is made up of 13 amino acids. The V gene's germline CDR1 is MNHNS and CDR2 SASEGT. V shed 2 bases, J shed 11 bases, and the junction held 7 bases outside the gene matches.

The V and J genes are TRBV11-2 and TRBJ2-3; D gene uncertain. Germline CDR1 SGHAT, CDR2 FQNNGV. Trimming left V 0 bases short and J 8 bases short, with 12 bases between. The CDR3 sequence is 14 residues long. CDR3 loop: CASSLDYTLVTQYF. The DNA for the CDR3 is TGTGCCAGCAGCTTAGATTATACTCTGGTTACGCAGTATTTT.

This clone was counted a single time. The rearrangement links TRBV15 to TRBJ1-2; TRBD1 agrees at 7 bases. This CDR3 comprises 13 residues. V lost 4 bases to trimming and J lost 4 bases; unmatched junction nucleotides: 3. CDR1 and CDR2 (germline): LNHNV, YYDKDF (reference sequence). The CDR3 region is CATSTGGGYGYTF. For the CDR3, the DNA is TGTGCCACCAGCACAGGGGGGGGCTATGGCTACACCTTC. Filled out from reference TRBV15 and TRBJ1-2, the complete variable domain reads DAMVIQNPRYQVTQFGKPVTLSCSQTLNHNVMYWYQQKSSQAPKLLFHYYDKDFNNEADTPDNFQSRRPNTSFCFLDIRSPGLGDTAMYLCATSTGGGYGYTFGSGTRLTVV.

The chain employs TRBV6-6 and TRBJ2-7; TRBD2 might be the D (5 bases). The V gene lost 1 base and the J gene lost 2 bases, with 12 bases spanning the gap. Germline lookup yields CDR1 MNHNY and CDR2 SVGAGI (reference sequence). This CDR3 has 15 amino acids. CDR3 DNA sequence: TGTGCCAGCAGTTACTATCTCGGGGTCGCCTACGAGCAGTACTTC. Encoded protein: CASSYYLGVAYEQYF.

The CDR3 region has the DNA TGTGCCAGCAGCTTAGCGGTCCCAGGGAGCACAGATACGCAGTATTTT. It codes for CASSLAVPGSTDTQYF. The V and J genes are TRBV7-6 and TRBJ2-3; tentative D call: TRBD1 (5 bases). The CDR3 consists of 16 residues. Germline V gene sequence: CDR1 SGHVS, CDR2 FNYEAQ. Trimming shortened V by 0 bases and J by 0 bases, and 10 bases separated the two germline ends.

This sequence joins TRBV5-1 and TRBJ1-6; D is uncertain. Per the germline V gene, CDR1 is SGHRS and CDR2 is YFSETQ. The CDR3 covers 15 residues. V lost 4 bases and J lost 4, with 12 bases in between. The CDR3 nucleotides read TGCGCCAGCAGCCGCTATCAGACGTATAATTCACCCCTCCACTTT. Translating it yields CASSRYQTYNSPLHF. The full variable domain, its missing parts supplied by reference TRBV5-1 and TRBJ1-6, is KAGVTQTPRYLIKTRGQQVTLSCSPISGHRSVSWYQQTPGQGLQFLFEYFSETQRNKGNFPGRFSGRQFSNSRSEMNVSTLELGDSALYLCASSRYQTYNSPLHFGNGTRLTVT.

In its sample, this clone was seen a few times. The J gene is TRBJ2-2, the V gene TRBV5-1; tentative D call: TRBD2 (5 bases). From germline, CDR1 is SGHRS and CDR2 YFSETQ. The V and J ends lost 6 bases and 0 bases respectively, with 12 bases between them. CDR3 length: 15 amino acids. The CDR3 DNA reads TGCGCCAGCAATGAGGGCAACGCGAACACCGGGGAGCTGTTTTTT. Protein sequence: CASNEGNANTGELFF.

The chain joins TRBV19 to TRBJ2-5, with 7 bases lining up with TRBD1. Trimming cost V 5 bases and J 5 bases; bases outside gene matches: 5. The CDR3 has 13 residues. Germline-derived CDR1 and CDR2 are LNHDA and SQIVND (reference sequence). CDR3 in amino acids: CASSGQARETQYF. CDR3 nucleotides: TGTGCCAGTAGTGGACAGGCGAGGGAGACCCAGTACTTC.

The chain recombines TRBV6-6 with TRBJ2-7, with a weak D call TRBD2 (5 bases). Per germline, CDR1 MNHNY and CDR2 SVGAGI (reference sequence). The CDR3 is 13 residues long. Trimming pared 4 bases from V and 1 base from J, leaving 8 bases between. Here the CDR3 reads CASSLRGSYEQYF. Here the CDR3 DNA reads TGTGCCAGCAGTTTACGGGGTTCCTACGAGCAGTACTTC.

The rearrangement joins TRBV19 to TRBJ2-7; D uncertain. This CDR3 spans 15 amino acids. The germline V gene encodes CDR1 LNHDA and CDR2 SQIVND (reference sequence). Trimming left V 5 bases short and J 9 bases short, with 23 bases between. For the CDR3, the DNA is TGTGCCAGTAGTGAGGCGGCTAGTTGGAGCGATGGGCAGTACTTC. Translating gives CASSEAASWSDGQYF.